These 23 T cell receptor beta chains came from one sample sequenced in a study of cytomegalovirus exposure and HLA in healthy donors. Assay used: immunoSEQ multiplex PCR; TCRdb lists only in-frame clones, some missing. In the table there are around 300,000 clones, just over 85% of which are singletons. Sequenced input: PBMCs. These receptors were collected from a woman aged 18 to 35 in good health and CMV-seronegative.

V is TRBV5-1 and J is TRBJ2-2; 7 nucleotides match TRBD1. This CDR3 is 16 amino acids long. V trimming: 4 bases; J trimming: 4 bases; junction bases outside the gene matches: 10. Germline CDR1 SGHRS, CDR2 YFSETQ. The CDR3 sequence: CASSPYRGSGTGELFF. CDR3 DNA sequence: TGCGCCAGCAGCCCCTACAGGGGATCGGGCACCGGGGAGCTGTTTTTT.

V usage is TRBV15 and J usage is TRBJ2-5, with unresolved D. The ends were cut back, 0 bases at V and 0 bases at J, with 8 bases in the middle. This CDR3 comprises 15 residues. Germline CDR1 and CDR2: LNHNV and YYDKDF (reference sequence). In nucleotides, the CDR3 is TGTGCCACCAGCAGAGATGTTGCGTACCAAGAGACCCAGTACTTC. As protein: CATSRDVAYQETQYF.

The V gene is TRBV28, the J gene TRBJ2-2; 10 bases align to TRBD1. The CDR3 spans 15 residues. J was trimmed by 5 bases and V by 6 bases; bases with no gene match: 6. CDR1 and CDR2 (germline): MDHEN, SYDVKM. This CDR3 is CASSKGQGWTGELFF. CDR3 nucleotides: TGTGCCAGCAGCAAGGGACAGGGGTGGACCGGGGAGCTGTTTTTT.

This clone was seen a handful of times. The V and J genes are TRBV7-3 and TRBJ1-2, with D tentatively TRBD1 (5 bases). This CDR3 region has 16 residues. Germline lookup yields CDR1 SGHTA and CDR2 FQGTGA. The germline V and J ends were trimmed by 3 bases and 4 bases, with 18 bases remaining between them. CDR3 in DNA: TGTGCCAGCAGCTTCTCCGGAGGGGCCAGTCCCTATGGCTACACCTTC. Amino acid sequence: CASSFSGGASPYGYTF. The whole variable domain, filled in from reference TRBV7-3 and TRBJ1-2, reads GAGVSQTPSNKVTEKGKYVELRCDPISGHTALYWYRQSLGQGPEFLIYFQGTGAADDSGLPNDRFFAVRPEGSVSTLKIQRTERGDSAVYLCASSFSGGASPYGYTFGSGTRLTVV.

The chain joins TRBV6-1 to TRBJ2-7; D unclear. The germline CDR1 and CDR2 sequences are MNHNS and SASEGT. The length of the CDR3 is 12 residues. Trimming pared 6 bases from V and 3 bases from J, leaving 9 bases between. This chain's CDR3 is CASRVAGYEQYF. CDR3 coding DNA: TGTGCCAGCAGGGTAGCTGGCTACGAGCAGTACTTC.

The chain carries TRBV6-1 and TRBJ2-1, with 9 bases lining up with TRBD2. In germline, CDR1 is MNHNS, CDR2 SASEGT. The CDR3 totals 16 residues. V lost 4 bases to trimming and J lost 2 bases; unmatched junction nucleotides: 6. The CDR3 coding sequence is TGTGCCAGCAGTGCAGCTAGCGGGGACCCCTACAATGAGCAGTTCTTC. Its translation is CASSAASGDPYNEQFF.

The V gene is TRBV28, the J gene TRBJ1-5, with no clear D. This CDR3 is built from 13 residues. In germline, CDR1 is MDHEN, CDR2 SYDVKM. Trimming took 2 bases from V and 5 from J, leaving 7 bases between them. The CDR3 DNA follows: TGTGCCAGCAGTTTAAAGCTGGATCAGCCCCAGCATTTT. This encodes CASSLKLDQPQHF.

The chain links TRBV28 to TRBJ2-7, with 12 bases identical to TRBD1. After removal of 7 bases from V and 4 bases from J, the junction contained 11 bases not matched to a gene. Germline V gene lookup returns CDR1 MDHEN and CDR2 SYDVKM. The CDR3 has 16 amino acids. The CDR3 reads CASNRAGTGGFYEQYF. Written as DNA, the CDR3 is TGTGCCAGCAACCGAGCCGGGACAGGGGGCTTTTACGAGCAGTACTTC.

The chain employs TRBV10-3 and TRBJ1-3, with a possible D match to TRBD1 (6 bases). Per the germline V gene, CDR1 is ENHRY and CDR2 is SYGVKD. V was cut by 4 bases and J by 4 bases, with 8 bases left in between. This CDR3 comprises 13 residues. In DNA, the CDR3 is TGTGCCATCAGTGTTGACAGGGGAAACACCATATATTTT. It translates to CAISVDRGNTIYF.

The V and J genes are TRBV10-1 and TRBJ2-7; TRBD1 matches at 7 bases. The germline V gene has CDR1 WNHNN and CDR2 SYGVQD (reference sequence). The CDR3 runs to 12 residues. The V and J ends lost 8 bases and 7 bases, in that order; junction bases with no gene match: 8. The CDR3 reads CASSRQGREQYF. As DNA, the CDR3 is TGCGCCAGCTCCCGACAGGGTAGGGAGCAGTACTTC.

V usage is TRBV27 and J usage is TRBJ1-2, with 8 bases aligning to TRBD1. After removal of 5 bases from V and 4 bases from J, the junction contained 12 bases not matched to a gene. Germline values: CDR1 MNHEY, CDR2 SMNVEV (reference sequence). The CDR3 length is 16 residues. CDR3 DNA sequence: TGTGCCAGCAGTCTAGGGGCAGGGGGCATATCCTATGGCTACACCTTC. Translating it yields CASSLGAGGISYGYTF.

This chain connects TRBV28 to TRBJ1-5; D is undetermined. The germline V and J ends were trimmed by 5 bases and 5 bases, with 16 bases remaining between them. This CDR3 has 15 amino acids. The germline CDR1 and CDR2 sequences are MDHEN and SYDVKM. The CDR3 here is CASSILFVDYQPQHF. CDR3 nucleotide sequence: TGTGCCAGCAGTATCCTCTTCGTAGACTATCAGCCCCAGCATTTT.

V and J are TRBV4-3 and TRBJ1-1; no reliable D call. The V gene lost 0 bases and the J gene lost 1 base, with 9 bases spanning the gap. Germline CDR1 reads LGHNA; CDR2 reads YSLEER. This CDR3 is built from 15 residues. The CDR3 DNA follows: TGCGCCAGCAGCCAAGACGAGACACCGAACACTGAAGCTTTCTTT. Translating gives CASSQDETPNTEAFF.

The CDR3 nucleotides are TGTGCCTGGAGGGGAAGACGTGGTAGGGGGCTTCTTTACGAGCAGTACTTC. Protein sequence: CAWRGRRGRGLLYEQYF. The genes are TRBV30 and TRBJ2-7, with 7 bases lining up with TRBD1. Germline CDR1 is GTSNPN and CDR2 is SVGIG (reference sequence). Germline trimming cut 3 bases from V and 4 bases from J; bases unmatched to any gene: 18. This CDR3 contains 17 residues.

V and J are TRBV28 and TRBJ1-4; 9 bases map to TRBD1. The CDR3 extends over 14 amino acids. Germline assignment: CDR1 MDHEN and CDR2 SYDVKM. With 3 bases clipped from V and 6 bases from J, the junction kept 2 bases outside the gene matches. The chain's CDR3 is CASSLTGGHEKLFF. The DNA of the CDR3 is TGTGCCAGCAGTTTGACAGGGGGTCATGAAAAACTGTTTTTT.

This rearrangement joins TRBV9 to TRBJ2-2; 7 bases line up with TRBD1. This CDR3 region has 16 residues. Germline loops: CDR1 SGDLS, CDR2 YYNGEE. Losses at the gene ends were 3 bases for V and 2 bases for J; bases not matched to a gene: 7. The CDR3 DNA reads TGTGCCAGCAGCGCCCGGGACAGTTTTAACACCGGGGAGCTGTTTTTT. It specifies CASSARDSFNTGELFF.

The chain couples TRBV7-8 to TRBJ1-4; no reliable D call. The ends were cut back, 8 bases at V and 3 bases at J, with 7 bases in the middle. The germline gives CDR1 SGHVS, CDR2 FQNEAQ. The CDR3 loop spans 12 amino acids. CDR3 sequence: CASGQANEKLFF. The CDR3 DNA sequence: TGTGCCAGCGGGCAGGCTAATGAAAAACTGTTTTTT. Drawing the rest from reference TRBV7-8 and TRBJ1-4, the complete variable domain is GAGVSQSPRYKVAKRGQDVALRCDPISGHVSLFWYQQALGQGPEFLTYFQNEAQLDKSGLPSDRFFAERPEGSVSTLKIQRTQQEDSAVYLCASGQANEKLFFGSGTQLSVL.

The CDR3 spells CASSEGGTPSSNEQFF. CDR3 sequence (DNA): TGTGCCAGCAGCGAGGGGGGGACACCGAGTAGTAATGAGCAGTTCTTC. The rearrangement uses TRBV5-4 and TRBJ2-1; a possible D gene is TRBD2 (7 bases). The germline V gene encodes CDR1 SGHNT and CDR2 YYREEE (reference sequence). Trimming took 4 bases from V and 7 from J, leaving 21 bases between them. This CDR3 contains 16 residues.

The chain joins TRBV4-1 to TRBJ2-5, with D possibly matching TRBD1 (6 bases). CDR3 length: 17 residues. The V gene's germline CDR1 is MGHRA and CDR2 YSYEKL. The V and J ends lost 2 bases and 2 bases respectively, with 18 bases between them. The CDR3 bases are TGCGCCAGCAGCCAACTCCCGCCGTGGCAGGGGCAAGAGACCCAGTACTTC. Translating it yields CASSQLPPWQGQETQYF.

The chain is built from TRBV19 and TRBJ2-2; 11 nucleotides line up with TRBD2. V was pared by 7 bases and J by 5 bases, with 12 bases of the junction left unmatched. CDR3 length equals 17 residues. Germline V gene sequence: CDR1 LNHDA, CDR2 SQIVND (reference sequence). CDR3 sequence (DNA): TGTGCCAGTACCCTCACAACTAGCGGGAGAGGTACCGGGGAGCTGTTTTTT. Translation: CASTLTTSGRGTGELFF. The full variable domain, with the rest looked up from reference TRBV19 and TRBJ2-2, is DGGITQSPKYLFRKEGQNVTLSCEQNLNHDAMYWYRQDPGQGLRLIYYSQIVNDFQKGDIAEGYSVSREKKESFPLTVTSAQKNPTAFYLCASTLTTSGRGTGELFFGEGSRLTVL.

Remarks on this clone: This CDR3 is also generated by other DNA sequences in the sample. The CDR3 loop is CASSQGDRGYEQYF. The CDR3 coding sequence is TGCGCCAGCAGCCAAGGAGACAGGGGATACGAGCAGTACTTC. J is TRBJ2-7 and V is TRBV4-1; 8 positions match TRBD1. Germline V gene lookup returns CDR1 MGHRA and CDR2 YSYEKL. This CDR3 is built from 14 residues. The V gene end was trimmed by 1 base and the J gene end by 4 bases; junction bases not matched to a gene: 3.

This sequence joins TRBV7-2 and TRBJ2-7; D might be TRBD1 (5 bases). The CDR3 has 13 residues. Trimming removed 8 bases from V and 2 bases from J, with 13 bases in between. Germline CDR1 is SGHTA and CDR2 is FQGNSA. The CDR3 reads CASRIGAPYEQYF. DNA for the CDR3: TGTGCCAGCCGAATAGGGGCTCCCTACGAGCAGTACTTC.

The V and J genes are TRBV11-1 and TRBJ1-3; D call uncertain. V was trimmed by 5 bases and J by 3 bases, leaving 2 bases between them. This CDR3 contains 11 residues. Looked up from germline, CDR1 is SGHAT and CDR2 is FQDESV (reference sequence). The CDR3 loop reads CASSHGNTIYF. CDR3 in DNA: TGTGCCAGCAGCCATGGAAACACCATATATTTT.